This T cell receptor (beta chain) was obtained from a study of T-cell reconstitution after alpha-beta-depleted transplantation in children. This clonotype was picked up many times. The CDR3 length is 15 residues. Germline CDR1 and CDR2: DFQATT and SNEGSKA (reference sequence). Trimming cost V 5 bases and J 7 bases; bases outside gene matches: 10. Molecular barcoding with unique molecular identifiers was used for the TCRbeta library. TCRdb analysed the PCR reads with MiXCR anew, one entry per CDR3 protein. The sample includes hundreds of thousands of distinct CDR3 sequences, about an eighth of them seen just once.

The sample was PBMCs, mostly from graft donor cells, taken 360 days after TCRalphabeta/CD19-depleted stem cell transplant. The sequence came from a male patient younger than 18 who had a stem cell transplant for acute myeloid leukemia, so the T cells may come from the graft donor. The V gene is TRBV20-1, the J gene TRBJ2-1, with 11 positions matching TRBD2. The CDR3 region is CSAPLSGRAGNEQFF. CDR3 in DNA: TGCAGTGCTCCTCTTAGCGGGAGGGCCGGGAATGAGCAGTTCTTC.